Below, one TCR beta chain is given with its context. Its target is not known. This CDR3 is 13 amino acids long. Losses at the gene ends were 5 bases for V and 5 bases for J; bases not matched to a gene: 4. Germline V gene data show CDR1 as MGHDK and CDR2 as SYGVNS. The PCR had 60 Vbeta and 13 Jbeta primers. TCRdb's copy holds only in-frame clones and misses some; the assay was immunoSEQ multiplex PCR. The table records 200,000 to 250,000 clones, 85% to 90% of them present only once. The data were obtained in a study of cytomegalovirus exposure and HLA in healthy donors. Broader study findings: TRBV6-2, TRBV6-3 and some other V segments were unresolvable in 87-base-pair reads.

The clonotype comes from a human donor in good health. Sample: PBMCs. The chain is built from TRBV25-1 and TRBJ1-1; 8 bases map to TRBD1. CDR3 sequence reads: CASSKQGGTEAFF. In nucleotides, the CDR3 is TGTGCCAGCAGTAAACAGGGGGGGACTGAAGCTTTCTTT.